This TCR beta chain was retrieved from a study of cytomegalovirus exposure and HLA in healthy donors. Study observations and caveats: Later work found most CMV-associated TCR beta chains apparently HLA-restricted. V- and J-gene trimming in TCR beta was tied to a missense DCLRE1C variant by an analysis performed later.

Primers included in the PCR were 60 Vbeta and 13 Jbeta primers. Data came from immunoSEQ multiplex PCR; TCRdb stores just in-frame clones and leaves some out. In total, the table holds 150,000 to 200,000 clones. The length of the CDR3 is 12 residues. The V end lost 8 bases, the J end lost 4 bases, and 10 bases lay between the germline ends. Germline CDR1 SGHTA, CDR2 FQGNSA. Sampled while nominally healthy, donors likely had unrecorded immune exposures. As for this clone: No antigen is known for it.

Sequenced: PBMCs. The source is a woman in her fifties or sixties in good health and CMV-seronegative. The V call is TRBV7-2, the J call TRBJ2-3, with D unclear. The CDR3 spells CASRVNADTQYF. In DNA form, the CDR3 reads TGTGCCAGCCGGGTAAACGCAGATACGCAGTATTTT.